Sequencing of this TCR beta chain was carried out in a study of T cell repertoires in cytomegalovirus infection. The CDR3 loop spans 15 amino acids. Trimming removed 8 bases at V and 3 bases at J, with 17 bases between. MiXCR was run by TCRdb on the reads, yielding one entry per CDR3 protein. The repertoire holds hundreds of thousands of distinct CDR3 sequences, with approximately 42% as singletons. Points on this clonotype: Antigen unknown.

Study-wide results and limits: Cumulative frequency of public TCR beta families picked out carriers of CMV plus the relevant HLA.

The TCR was taken from a human donor in good health (CMV status not recorded). Some clones in this sample may be carry-over from other donors' samples. The gene calls are TRBV12-3 or TRBV12-4 and TRBJ2-1, with D possibly called TRBD1 or TRBD2 (6 bases each). The input for sequencing was cultured PBMCs, taken from culture after CMV antigen stimulation. The CDR3 region is CASGPRGPLYNEQFF. The CDR3, as DNA: TGTGCCAGCGGACCTCGGGGGCCACTCTACAATGAGCAGTTCTTC.